Each of the 2 T cell receptor beta chains below was sequenced from the same sample in a study of resident and recirculating memory T cells in vitiligo. Here immunoSEQ multiplex PCR was the method, and the copy in TCRdb shows in-frame clones only, minus some. The sample has around 78,000 clones; 92% are singletons. Material: blood. These receptors were taken from a male donor with vitiligo.

CDR3 region: CASSFVGGNYGYTF. DNA of the CDR3: TGTGCCAGCAGTTTCGTTGGCGGGAACTATGGCTACACCTTC. The chain combines TRBV28 with TRBJ1-2; unclear D gene. The germline V gene encodes CDR1 MDHEN and CDR2 SYDVKM. The CDR3 spans 14 residues. Trimming shortened V by 3 bases and J by 2 bases, and 10 bases separated the two germline ends.

This clone came up once. Within the sample, other DNA sequences also encode this same CDR3. This rearrangement joins TRBV30 to TRBJ1-5, with TRBD1 as a possible D gene (5 bases). The V end was cut by 3 bases, the J end by 2 bases, with 5 bases between. The germline V gene has CDR1 GTSNPN and CDR2 SVGIG (reference sequence). The CDR3 totals 12 residues. CDR3 DNA: TGTGCCTGGAGCAGGGGCAATCAGCCCCAGCATTTT. Its translation is CAWSRGNQPQHF.